A selection of T cell receptor beta chains follows, all from one sample in a study of T-cell memory formation after mild COVID-19. TCRdb independently ran MiXCR on the 5' RACE reads; one entry per CDR3 protein. The sample holds around 450,000 distinct CDR3 sequences, 20% seen once. Sequenced material: PBMCs or a T cell subset sorted from them (not recorded which). These receptors were obtained from an adult woman who had mild COVID-19 (a few samples of this study predate the infection). Cell type and time point are not known. Both conserved end residues are part of each CDR3. The order of the fields is V gene, J gene, clone size, D gene, CDR3 protein, CDR3 DNA. The D gene is left open where the match is weak. Some rows have no size entry. The others give once, few or many, or a class for an expanded clone.

V gene: TRBV6-5
J gene: TRBJ2-7
clone size: -
D gene: TRBD1
CDR3 protein: CASSTRDRPYEQYF
CDR3 DNA: TGTGCCAGCAGTACCAGGGACAGGCCCTACGAGCAGTACTTC

V gene: TRBV29-1
J gene: TRBJ2-1
clone size: -
D gene: TRBD2
CDR3 protein: CSAGTSGRNEQFF
CDR3 DNA: TGCAGCGCTGGGACTAGCGGGAGAAATGAGCAGTTCTTC

V gene: TRBV5-5
J gene: TRBJ2-7
clone size: many
D gene: TRBD2
CDR3 protein: CASSFLGGDSYEQYF
CDR3 DNA: TGTGCCAGCAGCTTTCTCGGGGGGGATTCCTACGAGCAGTACTTC

V gene: TRBV6-1
J gene: TRBJ1-5
clone size: -
D gene: -
CDR3 protein: CASSEGAGPQHF
CDR3 DNA: TGTGCCAGCAGTGAGGGGGCCGGGCCCCAGCATTTT

V gene: TRBV9
J gene: TRBJ1-4
clone size: few
D gene: TRBD1
CDR3 protein: CASSHRDSLYEKLFF
CDR3 DNA: TGTGCCAGCAGCCATCGGGACAGTCTTTATGAAAAACTGTTTTTT

V gene: TRBV12-3/TRBV12-4
J gene: TRBJ2-3
clone size: few
D gene: TRBD1
CDR3 protein: CASSGTGDTQYF
CDR3 DNA: TGTGCCAGCAGCGGGACAGGAGATACGCAGTATTTT

V gene: TRBV24-1
J gene: TRBJ2-7
clone size: -
D gene: TRBD1
CDR3 protein: CATSAALGTGPYEQYF
CDR3 DNA: TGTGCCACCAGTGCCGCCCTCGGGACAGGTCCCTACGAGCAGTACTTC

V gene: TRBV7-8
J gene: TRBJ2-2
clone size: few
D gene: -
CDR3 protein: CASSLYPDSPNTGELFF
CDR3 DNA: TGTGCCAGCAGCTTATATCCCGACAGCCCGAACACCGGGGAGCTGTTTTTT

V gene: TRBV9
J gene: TRBJ2-2
clone size: few
D gene: -
CDR3 protein: CASSVVPGYSGRGTGELFF
CDR3 DNA: TGTGCCAGCAGCGTAGTTCCAGGCTACTCAGGACGGGGCACCGGGGAGCTGTTTTTT

V gene: TRBV12-3/TRBV12-4
J gene: TRBJ2-5
clone size: many
D gene: TRBD2
CDR3 protein: CASSSGMGTQYF
CDR3 DNA: TGTGCCAGCAGTAGCGGGATGGGGACCCAGTACTTC

V gene: TRBV5-1
J gene: TRBJ2-3
clone size: -
D gene: -
CDR3 protein: CASSLRVAGTDTQYF
CDR3 DNA: TGCGCCAGCAGCTTGCGGGTAGCTGGCACAGATACGCAGTATTTT

V gene: TRBV11-2
J gene: TRBJ2-7
clone size: -
D gene: -
CDR3 protein: CASRHSTHYEQYF
CDR3 DNA: TGTGCCAGCCGCCACTCGACACATTACGAGCAGTACTTC

V gene: TRBV7-9
J gene: TRBJ2-5
clone size: -
D gene: -
CDR3 protein: CASSLDRVPQETQYF
CDR3 DNA: TGTGCCAGCAGCTTAGACAGGGTTCCCCAAGAGACCCAGTACTTC

V gene: TRBV6-1
J gene: TRBJ1-2
clone size: few
D gene: -
CDR3 protein: CAETGGTGYTF
CDR3 DNA: TGTGCGGAAACCGGGGGAACGGGCTACACCTTC

V gene: TRBV11-3
J gene: TRBJ2-7
clone size: once
D gene: -
CDR3 protein: CASSRGGPDTYEQYF
CDR3 DNA: TGTGCCAGCAGCCGAGGAGGGCCGGATACCTACGAGCAGTACTTC

V gene: TRBV4-1
J gene: TRBJ2-4
clone size: -
D gene: -
CDR3 protein: CASSQGAKAGAGNIQYF
CDR3 DNA: TGCGCCAGCAGCCAAGGGGCTAAGGCTGGGGCGGGAAACATTCAGTACTTC

V gene: TRBV5-1
J gene: TRBJ1-6
clone size: -
D gene: -
CDR3 protein: CASSFFAGYNSPLHF
CDR3 DNA: TGCGCCAGCAGCTTTTTCGCAGGGTATAATTCACCCCTCCACTTT

V gene: TRBV7-9
J gene: TRBJ1-1
clone size: few
D gene: TRBD1
CDR3 protein: CASSPRDRGSTEAFF
CDR3 DNA: TGTGCCAGCAGCCCTCGGGACAGGGGGTCCACTGAAGCTTTCTTT

V gene: TRBV7-8
J gene: TRBJ2-7
clone size: -
D gene: TRBD2
CDR3 protein: CASSITSTSGRAGYEQYF
CDR3 DNA: TGTGCCAGCAGTATTACTTCGACTAGCGGGAGGGCCGGGTACGAGCAGTACTTC

V gene: TRBV6-5
J gene: TRBJ2-3
clone size: few
D gene: -
CDR3 protein: CASSYEGGRLDTQYF
CDR3 DNA: TGTGCCAGCAGTTACGAGGGGGGGCGGTTAGATACGCAGTATTTT

V gene: TRBV20-1
J gene: TRBJ2-1
clone size: few
D gene: TRBD2
CDR3 protein: CSATLVHPGLAGKYNEQFF
CDR3 DNA: TGCAGTGCTACTTTGGTCCACCCGGGACTAGCGGGGAAATACAATGAGCAGTTCTTC

V gene: TRBV9
J gene: TRBJ2-7
clone size: -
D gene: TRBD1
CDR3 protein: CASSVGQALSYEQYF
CDR3 DNA: TGTGCCAGCAGCGTGGGACAGGCATTATCCTACGAGCAGTACTTC

V gene: TRBV12-3/TRBV12-4
J gene: TRBJ1-2
clone size: -
D gene: TRBD1
CDR3 protein: CASSRGQDYGYTF
CDR3 DNA: TGTGCCAGCAGTCGAGGACAGGACTATGGCTACACCTTC

V gene: TRBV11-2
J gene: TRBJ2-3
clone size: few
D gene: -
CDR3 protein: CASRTARPSPSTDTQYF
CDR3 DNA: TGTGCCAGCAGGACGGCGCGTCCCAGCCCTAGCACAGATACGCAGTATTTT

V gene: TRBV7-2
J gene: TRBJ1-1
clone size: few
D gene: TRBD1
CDR3 protein: CASRGDRGSTEAFF
CDR3 DNA: TGTGCCAGCAGGGGGGACAGGGGTTCCACTGAAGCTTTCTTT

V gene: TRBV24-1
J gene: TRBJ1-1
clone size: few
D gene: -
CDR3 protein: CATRARGGFTEAFF
CDR3 DNA: TGTGCCACCCGTGCCCGCGGAGGGTTCACTGAAGCTTTCTTT

V gene: TRBV12-3/TRBV12-4
J gene: TRBJ2-1
clone size: -
D gene: TRBD2
CDR3 protein: CASSSHSGSSYNEQFF
CDR3 DNA: TGTGCCAGCAGTTCCCACAGCGGGAGCTCCTACAATGAGCAGTTCTTC

V gene: TRBV11-2
J gene: TRBJ2-5
clone size: -
D gene: -
CDR3 protein: CASSRVLVNQETQYF
CDR3 DNA: TGTGCCAGCAGCCGCGTCCTGGTAAATCAAGAGACCCAGTACTTC

V gene: TRBV24-1
J gene: TRBJ1-1
clone size: -
D gene: -
CDR3 protein: CATSEGAVNTEAFF
CDR3 DNA: TGTGCCACCAGTGAGGGGGCTGTGAACACTGAAGCTTTCTTT

V gene: TRBV7-2
J gene: TRBJ2-3
clone size: few
D gene: TRBD2
CDR3 protein: CASRSRTSGGDTQYF
CDR3 DNA: TGTGCCAGCAGATCAAGGACTAGCGGGGGAGATACGCAGTATTTT

V gene: TRBV9
J gene: TRBJ2-1
clone size: -
D gene: -
CDR3 protein: CASSVGTGSLFF
CDR3 DNA: -

V gene: TRBV18
J gene: TRBJ2-1
clone size: -
D gene: -
CDR3 protein: CASSLRGSLDEQFF
CDR3 DNA: TGTGCCAGCTCATTAAGGGGTAGTCTCGATGAGCAGTTCTTC

V gene: TRBV19
J gene: TRBJ1-1
clone size: once
D gene: TRBD1
CDR3 protein: CASLPLQGGSFPEAFF
CDR3 DNA: TGTGCCAGTCTCCCTTTGCAGGGGGGAAGTTTCCCTGAAGCTTTCTTT